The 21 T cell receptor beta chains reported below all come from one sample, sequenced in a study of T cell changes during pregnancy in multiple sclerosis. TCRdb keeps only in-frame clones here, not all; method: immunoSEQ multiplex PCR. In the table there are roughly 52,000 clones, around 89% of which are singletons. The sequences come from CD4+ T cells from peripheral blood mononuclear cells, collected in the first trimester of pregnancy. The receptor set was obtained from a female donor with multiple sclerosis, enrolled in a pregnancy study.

This CDR3 reads CAWFGGSGNTIYF. In DNA form, the CDR3 reads TGTGCCTGGTTCGGGGGGTCAGGAAACACCATATATTTT. The gene calls are TRBV30 and TRBJ1-3; D possibly corresponds to TRBD1 (5 bases). Germline CDR1 GTSNPN, CDR2 SVGIG (reference sequence). The CDR3 is 13 residues long. Trimming removed 5 bases from V and 4 bases from J, with 12 bases in between.

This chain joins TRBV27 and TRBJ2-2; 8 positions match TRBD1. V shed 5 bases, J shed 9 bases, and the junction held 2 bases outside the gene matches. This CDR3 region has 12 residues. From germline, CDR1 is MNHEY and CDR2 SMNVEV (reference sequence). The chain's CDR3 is CASSRTGRELFF. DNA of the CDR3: TGTGCCAGCAGTAGGACAGGGAGGGAGCTGTTTTTT.

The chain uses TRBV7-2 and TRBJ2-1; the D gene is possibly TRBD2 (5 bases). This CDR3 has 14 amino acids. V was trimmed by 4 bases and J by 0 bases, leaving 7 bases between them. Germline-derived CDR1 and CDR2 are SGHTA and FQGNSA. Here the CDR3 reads CASSSGSSYNEQFF. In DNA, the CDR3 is TGTGCCAGCAGCTCGGGAAGCTCCTACAATGAGCAGTTCTTC. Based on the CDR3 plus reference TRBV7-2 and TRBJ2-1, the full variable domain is GAGVSQSPSNKVTEKGKDVELRCDPISGHTALYWYRQSLGQGLEFLIYFQGNSAPDKSGLPSDRFSAERTGGSVSTLTIQRTQQEDSAVYLCASSSGSSYNEQFFGPGTRLTVL.

The CDR3 protein is CASSRSYEQYF. CDR3 bases: TGTGCCAGCAGCCGTAGCTACGAGCAGTACTTC. The chain is built from TRBV7-8 and TRBJ2-7; D unresolved. Trimming left V 5 bases short and J 3 bases short, with 5 bases between. There are 11 residues in the CDR3. Germline loops: CDR1 SGHVS, CDR2 FQNEAQ.

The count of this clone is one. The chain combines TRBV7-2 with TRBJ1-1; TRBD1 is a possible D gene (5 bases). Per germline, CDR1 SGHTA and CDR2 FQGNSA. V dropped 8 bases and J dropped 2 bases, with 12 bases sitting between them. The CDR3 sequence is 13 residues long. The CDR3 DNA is TGTGCCAGCTTGAGACAGTTAAACACTGAAGCTTTCTTT. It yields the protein CASLRQLNTEAFF.

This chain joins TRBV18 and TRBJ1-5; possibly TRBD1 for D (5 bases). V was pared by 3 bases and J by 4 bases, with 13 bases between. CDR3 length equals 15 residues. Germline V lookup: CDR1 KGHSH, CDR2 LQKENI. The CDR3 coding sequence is TGTGCCAGCTCACCTACTACAGGAGCTAATCAGCCCCAGCATTTT. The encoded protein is CASSPTTGANQPQHF.

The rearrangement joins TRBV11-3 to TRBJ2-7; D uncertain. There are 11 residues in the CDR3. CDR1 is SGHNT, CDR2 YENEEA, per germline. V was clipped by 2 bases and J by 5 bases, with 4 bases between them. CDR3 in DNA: TGTGCCAGCAGCTTACTCCACGAGCAGTACTTC. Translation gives CASSLLHEQYF.

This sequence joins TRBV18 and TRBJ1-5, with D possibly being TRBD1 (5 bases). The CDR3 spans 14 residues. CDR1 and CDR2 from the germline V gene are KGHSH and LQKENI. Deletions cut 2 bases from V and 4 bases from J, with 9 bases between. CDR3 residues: CASSPAQDNQPQHF. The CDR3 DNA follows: TGTGCCAGCTCACCAGCACAGGATAATCAGCCCCAGCATTTT.

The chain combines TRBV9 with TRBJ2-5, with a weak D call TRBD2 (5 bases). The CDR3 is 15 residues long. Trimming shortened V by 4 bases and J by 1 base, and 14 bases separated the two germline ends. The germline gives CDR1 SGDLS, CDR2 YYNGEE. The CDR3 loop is CASSPSGVFQETQYF. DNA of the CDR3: TGTGCCAGCAGCCCCAGCGGAGTTTTCCAAGAGACCCAGTACTTC.

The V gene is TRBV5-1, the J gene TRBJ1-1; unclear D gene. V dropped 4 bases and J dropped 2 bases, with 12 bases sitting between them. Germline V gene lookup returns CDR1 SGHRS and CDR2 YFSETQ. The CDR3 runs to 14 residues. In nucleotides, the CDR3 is TGCGCCAGCAGCCCCTTTGGCCGAAACACTGAAGCTTTCTTT. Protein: CASSPFGRNTEAFF.

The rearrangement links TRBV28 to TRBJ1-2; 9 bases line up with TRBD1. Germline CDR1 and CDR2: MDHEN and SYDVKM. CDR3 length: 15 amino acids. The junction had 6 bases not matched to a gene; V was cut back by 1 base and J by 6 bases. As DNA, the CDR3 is TGTGCCAGCAGTTTATCGGGACAGGGTCTGGATGGCTACACCTTC. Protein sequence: CASSLSGQGLDGYTF.

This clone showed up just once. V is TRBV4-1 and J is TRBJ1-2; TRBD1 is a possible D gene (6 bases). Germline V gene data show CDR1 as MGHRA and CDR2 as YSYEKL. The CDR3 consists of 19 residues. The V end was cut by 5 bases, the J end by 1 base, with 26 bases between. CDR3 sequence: CASSKSDKIQGRGNYGYTF. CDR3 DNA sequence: TGCGCCAGCAGCAAAAGCGATAAAATTCAGGGGAGGGGTAACTATGGCTACACCTTC.

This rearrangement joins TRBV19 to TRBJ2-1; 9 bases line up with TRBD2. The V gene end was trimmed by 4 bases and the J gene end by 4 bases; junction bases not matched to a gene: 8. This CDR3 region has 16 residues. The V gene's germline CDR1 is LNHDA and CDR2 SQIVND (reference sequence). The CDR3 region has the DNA TGTGCCAGTAGTAGGGCGGGCGGGAGGGGGTACAATGAGCAGTTCTTC. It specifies CASSRAGGRGYNEQFF.

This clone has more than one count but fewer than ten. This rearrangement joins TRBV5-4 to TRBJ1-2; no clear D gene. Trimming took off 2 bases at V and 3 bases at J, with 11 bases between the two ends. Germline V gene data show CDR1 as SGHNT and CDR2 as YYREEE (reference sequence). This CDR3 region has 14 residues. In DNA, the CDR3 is TGTGCCAGCAGCTTTGCGGTTCCGTACTATGGCTACACCTTC. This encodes CASSFAVPYYGYTF. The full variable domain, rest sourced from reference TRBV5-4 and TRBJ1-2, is ETGVTQSPTHLIKTRGQQVTLRCSSQSGHNTVSWYQQALGQGPQFIFQYYREEENGRGNFPPRFSGLQFPNYSSELNVNALELDDSALYLCASSFAVPYYGYTFGSGTRLTVV.

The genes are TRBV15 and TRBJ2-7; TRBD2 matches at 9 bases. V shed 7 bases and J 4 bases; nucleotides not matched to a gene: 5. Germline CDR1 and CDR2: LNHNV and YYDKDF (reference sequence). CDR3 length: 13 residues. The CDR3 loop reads CATTGTSTYEQYF. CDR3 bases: TGTGCCACCACAGGGACTAGCACGTACGAGCAGTACTTC. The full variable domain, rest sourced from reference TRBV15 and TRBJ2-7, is DAMVIQNPRYQVTQFGKPVTLSCSQTLNHNVMYWYQQKSSQAPKLLFHYYDKDFNNEADTPDNFQSRRPNTSFCFLDIRSPGLGDTAMYLCATTGTSTYEQYFGPGTRLTVT.

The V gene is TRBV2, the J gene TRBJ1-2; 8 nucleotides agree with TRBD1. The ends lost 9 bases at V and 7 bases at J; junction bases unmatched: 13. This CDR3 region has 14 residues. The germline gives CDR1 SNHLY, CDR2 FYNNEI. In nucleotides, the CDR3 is TGTGCCAGTAAGGGGGTCAGGGGGCATCTTGGCTACACCTTC. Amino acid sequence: CASKGVRGHLGYTF.

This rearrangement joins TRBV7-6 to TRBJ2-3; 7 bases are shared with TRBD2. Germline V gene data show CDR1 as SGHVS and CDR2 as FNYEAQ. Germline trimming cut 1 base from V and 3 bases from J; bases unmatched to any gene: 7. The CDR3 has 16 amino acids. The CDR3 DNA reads TGTGCCAGCAGCTTAGGGGGCGGGAGTCGGACAGATACGCAGTATTTT. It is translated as CASSLGGGSRTDTQYF.

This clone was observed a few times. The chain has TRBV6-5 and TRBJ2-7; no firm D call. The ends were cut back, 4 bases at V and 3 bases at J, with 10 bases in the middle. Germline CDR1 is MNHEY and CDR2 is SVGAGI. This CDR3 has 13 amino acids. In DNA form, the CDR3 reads TGTGCCAGCAGTTTGAGGAACCACTACGAGCAGTACTTC. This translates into CASSLRNHYEQYF.

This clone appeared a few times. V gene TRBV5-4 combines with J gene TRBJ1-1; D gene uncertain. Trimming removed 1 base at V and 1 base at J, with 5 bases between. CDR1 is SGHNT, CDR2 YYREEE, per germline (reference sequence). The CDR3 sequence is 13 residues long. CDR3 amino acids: CASSLLRNTEAFF. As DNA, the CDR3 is TGTGCCAGCAGCTTGTTGCGGAACACTGAAGCTTTCTTT. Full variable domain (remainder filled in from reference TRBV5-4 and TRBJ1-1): ETGVTQSPTHLIKTRGQQVTLRCSSQSGHNTVSWYQQALGQGPQFIFQYYREEENGRGNFPPRFSGLQFPNYSSELNVNALELDDSALYLCASSLLRNTEAFFGQGTRLTVV.

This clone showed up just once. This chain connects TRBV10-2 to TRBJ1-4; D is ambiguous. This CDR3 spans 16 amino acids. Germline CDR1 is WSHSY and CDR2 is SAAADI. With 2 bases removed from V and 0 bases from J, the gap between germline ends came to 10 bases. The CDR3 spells CASSETVSATNEKLFF. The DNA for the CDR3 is TGCGCCAGCAGTGAGACGGTATCCGCAACTAATGAAAAACTGTTTTTT.

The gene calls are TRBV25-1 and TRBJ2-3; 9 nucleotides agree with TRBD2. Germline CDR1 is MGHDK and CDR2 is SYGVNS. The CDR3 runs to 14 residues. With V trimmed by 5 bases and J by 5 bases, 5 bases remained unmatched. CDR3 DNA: TGTGCCAGCAGTTTTAGCGGGAGAGAAGATACGCAGTATTTT. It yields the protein CASSFSGREDTQYF.